This entry features one T cell receptor (beta chain) sequence. Assay: immunoSEQ multiplex PCR; the TCRdb copy retains only in-frame clones and omits some. Of a few hundred thousand clones listed, about 80% are singletons. Germline V gene lookup returns CDR1 SGHRS and CDR2 YFSETQ. V was trimmed by 6 bases and J by 3 bases, leaving 12 bases between them. CDR3 size: 14 residues. These data are taken from a study of blood T cell repertoires in COVID-19. Input material: PBMCs or T cells enriched from blood (not recorded which). This TCR derives from a man in his fifties or sixties who had recovered from COVID-19. The chain carries TRBV5-1 and TRBJ1-4; perhaps TRBD1 as D (5 bases). In nucleotides, the CDR3 is TGCGCCAGCAAGCCTGGGGCCCCTAATGAAAAACTGTTTTTT. It codes for CASKPGAPNEKLFF.